A selection of T cell receptor beta chains follows, all from one sample in a study of cytomegalovirus exposure and HLA in healthy donors. Method: immunoSEQ multiplex PCR; TCRdb's copy keeps in-frame clones and lacks some. The table includes approximately 120,000 clones, about 77% detected once. The specimen sequenced was PBMCs. These receptor sequences come from a man aged 50 to 59 in good health and CMV-seronegative. Both conserved end residues are part of each CDR3. The order of the fields is CDR3 DNA, CDR3 protein, clone size, V gene, J gene, D gene. D genes are given only for firm matches. Clone size is shown for a subset of rows, as once, few, many or a class of expanded clone.

cdr3_nt: TGTGCCAGTAGTATAGGACTCCGGAACTATGGCTACACCTTC; cdr3_aa: CASSIGLRNYGYTF; clone_size: .; v_call: TRBV19; j_call: TRBJ1-2; d_call: .
cdr3_nt: TGCAGCGTTGATAACAGAGAGACCCAGTACTTC; cdr3_aa: CSVDNRETQYF; clone_size: once; v_call: TRBV29-1; j_call: TRBJ2-5; d_call: .
cdr3_nt: TGTGCCAGCAGCGTCGGGGTAGCGAGCTCCTACGAGCAGTACTTC; cdr3_aa: CASSVGVASSYEQYF; clone_size: once; v_call: TRBV9; j_call: TRBJ2-7; d_call: .
cdr3_nt: TGTGCCAGCATAGGGACTAGCGGGAGGCACAGCTCCTACAATGAGCAGTTCTTC; cdr3_aa: CASIGTSGRHSSYNEQFF; clone_size: once; v_call: TRBV28; j_call: TRBJ2-1; d_call: TRBD2
cdr3_nt: TGTGCCAGCAGTTTAGGGACAGCCGTTTTCGAGCAGTACTTC; cdr3_aa: CASSLGTAVFEQYF; clone_size: .; v_call: TRBV6-5; j_call: TRBJ2-7; d_call: TRBD1
cdr3_nt: TGTGCAGGTGGAGCGGGGGGCTATGGCTACACCTTC; cdr3_aa: CAGGAGGYGYTF; clone_size: .; v_call: TRBV28; j_call: TRBJ1-2; d_call: .
cdr3_nt: TGTGCCAGCAGTGAAGGCTTAGCGGGAGGCGTGAGTGATACGCAGTATTTT; cdr3_aa: CASSEGLAGGVSDTQYF; clone_size: .; v_call: TRBV2; j_call: TRBJ2-3; d_call: TRBD2
cdr3_nt: TGTGCCAGCTCCCCGGTCTCCTACGAGCAGTACTTC; cdr3_aa: CASSPVSYEQYF; clone_size: .; v_call: TRBV6-1; j_call: TRBJ2-7; d_call: .
cdr3_nt: TGTGCCACCAGCAGAGAAGGAACAGGGAACACTGAAGCTTTCTTT; cdr3_aa: CATSREGTGNTEAFF; clone_size: .; v_call: TRBV15; j_call: TRBJ1-1; d_call: .
cdr3_nt: TGCGCCAGCAGCCAAGAAACAGCCCTGGAGCAGTTCTTC; cdr3_aa: CASSQETALEQFF; clone_size: .; v_call: TRBV4-1; j_call: TRBJ2-1; d_call: .
cdr3_nt: TGTGCCTGGTCCTCGTCTAGCAATCAGCCCCAGCATTTT; cdr3_aa: CAWSSSSNQPQHF; clone_size: .; v_call: TRBV30; j_call: TRBJ1-5; d_call: .
cdr3_nt: TGTGCCAGTACCCCGACTAGCGGGAGCGTCGAAAGAGTCTTC; cdr3_aa: CASTPTSGSVERVF; clone_size: few; v_call: TRBV19; j_call: TRBJ2-1; d_call: TRBD2
cdr3_nt: TGTGCCACCAGCACCAAAGACGGGACAGGGAATGAAAAACTGTTTTTT; cdr3_aa: CATSTKDGTGNEKLFF; clone_size: .; v_call: TRBV15; j_call: TRBJ1-4; d_call: TRBD1
cdr3_nt: TGTGCCAGCAGCCCCCTCCCGTTTGGGGGAGGCGCGTACGAGCAGTACTTC; cdr3_aa: CASSPLPFGGGAYEQYF; clone_size: .; v_call: TRBV14; j_call: TRBJ2-7; d_call: .
cdr3_nt: TGTGCCAGCAGTGAATTAGAGCTGGGGCGCTACACCTTC; cdr3_aa: CASSELELGRYTF; clone_size: .; v_call: TRBV6-1; j_call: TRBJ1-2; d_call: .
cdr3_nt: TGTGCCAGCGGACAGGCCGACTCCTACGAGCAGTACTTC; cdr3_aa: CASGQADSYEQYF; clone_size: .; v_call: TRBV2; j_call: TRBJ2-7; d_call: TRBD1
cdr3_nt: TGTGCCAGCAGCCCGAGACAGGATCCCGCCTATGAAAAACTGTTTTTT; cdr3_aa: CASSPRQDPAYEKLFF; clone_size: once; v_call: TRBV7-9; j_call: TRBJ1-4; d_call: .